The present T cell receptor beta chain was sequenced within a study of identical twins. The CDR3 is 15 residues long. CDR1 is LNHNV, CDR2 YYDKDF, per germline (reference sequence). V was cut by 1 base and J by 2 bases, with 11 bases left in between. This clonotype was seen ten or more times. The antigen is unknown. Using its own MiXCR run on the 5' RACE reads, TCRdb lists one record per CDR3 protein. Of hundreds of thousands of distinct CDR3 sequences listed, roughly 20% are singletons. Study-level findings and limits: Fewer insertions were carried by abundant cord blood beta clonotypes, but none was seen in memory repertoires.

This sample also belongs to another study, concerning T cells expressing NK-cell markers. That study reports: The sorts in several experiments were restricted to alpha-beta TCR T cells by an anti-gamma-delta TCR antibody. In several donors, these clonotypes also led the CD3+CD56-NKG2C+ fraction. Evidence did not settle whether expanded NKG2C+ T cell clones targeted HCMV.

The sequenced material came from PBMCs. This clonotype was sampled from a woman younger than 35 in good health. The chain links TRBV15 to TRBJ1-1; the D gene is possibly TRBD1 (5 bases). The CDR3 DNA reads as TGTGCCACCAGCAGAGTGGGGGTGGGAAACACTGAAGCTTTCTTT. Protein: CATSRVGVGNTEAFF.